This T cell receptor beta chain was observed in a study of shared clonotypes between healthy human individuals. Clones were read by immunoSEQ multiplex PCR, and TCRdb kept only the in-frame ones, dropping some. This table has approximately 810,000 clones, 85% to 95% appearing once. Naive CD8 isolation took CD45RO-negative cells positively selected for CCR7 and excluded terminally differentiated effector memory CD45RA+ cells. There were only Caucasian adults among the donors, and all lived in Nashville, Tennessee. Comments on this clone: Its antigen is not identified. Other DNA sequences of this sample code for an identical CDR3.

General study results and limits: Donor clonotype sharing was expected to depend on sequencing depth. Estimated richness was generally greater in naive than memory subsets.

This CDR3 has 15 amino acids. The germline V gene has CDR1 MGHRA and CDR2 YSYEKL. Trimming cost V 1 base and J 2 bases, with 12 bases left between them. The clonotype comes from a man aged 25-45 years in good health. V gene TRBV4-1 combines with J gene TRBJ2-7, with D perhaps matching TRBD1 or TRBD2 (6 bases each). Sequencing was carried out using naive CD8+ T cells sorted from blood. The CDR3 spells CASSQVGGTTYEQYF. The CDR3 nucleotides read TGCGCCAGCAGCCAAGTTGGGGGGACAACCTACGAGCAGTACTTC.